Listed below are T cell receptor beta chains from one sample, sequenced in a study of cytomegalovirus exposure and HLA in healthy donors. The assay was immunoSEQ multiplex PCR, and TCRdb's table has in-frame clones only and misses some. The table has around 150,000 clones, 80% to 90% seen once; the top ten hold about 6%. The sample consisted of PBMCs. The receptors here all came from a woman aged 25-40 years in good health and CMV-seronegative. The CDR3 runs from the conserved cysteine through the conserved F or W. Each record gives: clone size, J gene, D gene, V gene, CDR3 DNA, CDR3 protein. The D gene is left open where the match is weak. Size values are once, few and many counts, or a class for expanded clones, and some rows have none.

clone size: once; J gene: TRBJ2-7; D gene: NA; V gene: TRBV2; CDR3 DNA: TGTGCCAGCAGCGAACGGACTGGGACCTTACGAGAGCAGTACTTC; CDR3 protein: CASSERTGTLREQYF
clone size: NA; J gene: TRBJ2-7; D gene: NA; V gene: TRBV4-2; CDR3 DNA: TGTGCCAGCAGCCAAGAGGGGTCAATCTACGAGCAGTACTTC; CDR3 protein: CASSQEGSIYEQYF
clone size: NA; J gene: TRBJ1-3; D gene: NA; V gene: TRBV9; CDR3 DNA: TGTGCCAGCAGCTCTACAGGGGGAAACACCATATATTTT; CDR3 protein: CASSSTGGNTIYF
clone size: NA; J gene: TRBJ2-7; D gene: TRBD1; V gene: TRBV5-1; CDR3 DNA: TGCGCCAGCAGCTGGGGGACAGCCAGCGCCGAGCAGTACTTC; CDR3 protein: CASSWGTASAEQYF
clone size: NA; J gene: TRBJ2-1; D gene: NA; V gene: TRBV27; CDR3 DNA: TGTGCCAGCAGTTTGTCGTCAGGTGAGCGTGGGAATGAGCAGTTCTTC; CDR3 protein: CASSLSSGERGNEQFF
clone size: NA; J gene: TRBJ2-7; D gene: NA; V gene: TRBV9; CDR3 DNA: TGTGCCAGCAGCGTAGGCGGGCAAAGCTCCTACGAGCAGTACTTC; CDR3 protein: CASSVGGQSSYEQYF
clone size: NA; J gene: TRBJ1-2; D gene: TRBD1; V gene: TRBV29-1; CDR3 DNA: TGCAGCGATCAAACAGGGGTGGGCTATGGCTACACCTTC; CDR3 protein: CSDQTGVGYGYTF
clone size: NA; J gene: TRBJ1-2; D gene: TRBD1; V gene: TRBV19; CDR3 DNA: TGTGCCAGTAGTACCTCCGGGACAGGGATCGCCTATGGCTACACCTTC; CDR3 protein: CASSTSGTGIAYGYTF
clone size: NA; J gene: TRBJ2-7; D gene: TRBD2; V gene: TRBV11-1; CDR3 DNA: TGTGCCAGCAGCTTAACTAGCGGGAGCCTATACGAGCAGTACTTC; CDR3 protein: CASSLTSGSLYEQYF
clone size: NA; J gene: TRBJ1-5; D gene: TRBD1; V gene: TRBV6-1; CDR3 DNA: TGTGCCAGCAGTGGAGGACAGGGGGGTATATATCAGCCCCAGCATTTT; CDR3 protein: CASSGGQGGIYQPQHF
clone size: NA; J gene: TRBJ2-2; D gene: NA; V gene: TRBV5-1; CDR3 DNA: TGCGCCAGCAGCTGGAGCCCTAAATACACCGGGGAGCTGTTTTTT; CDR3 protein: CASSWSPKYTGELFF
clone size: NA; J gene: TRBJ2-7; D gene: NA; V gene: TRBV7-8; CDR3 DNA: TGTGCCAGCAGCCGGACAGCCACCTACGAGCAGTACTTC; CDR3 protein: CASSRTATYEQYF
clone size: NA; J gene: TRBJ2-1; D gene: NA; V gene: TRBV15; CDR3 DNA: TGTGCCACCAGCAGAGGCCGGTATTCAGTCGGAACTTACAATGAGCAGTTCTTC; CDR3 protein: CATSRGRYSVGTYNEQFF
clone size: once; J gene: TRBJ2-1; D gene: TRBD1; V gene: TRBV6-6; CDR3 DNA: TGTGCCAGCAGTTCACCGGGACAGGGGGGCAATGAGCAGTTCTTC; CDR3 protein: CASSSPGQGGNEQFF
clone size: NA; J gene: TRBJ2-7; D gene: NA; V gene: TRBV5-4; CDR3 DNA: TGTGCCAGCAGCTTGGCAGGGCCCGATTACGAGCAGTACTTC; CDR3 protein: CASSLAGPDYEQYF
clone size: NA; J gene: TRBJ2-7; D gene: NA; V gene: TRBV1; CDR3 DNA: TGCACCAGCAGCCAAGATCATCAAGCGAGACTAGCTTGTGAGCAGTACTTC; CDR3 protein: CTSSQDHQARLACEQYF
clone size: NA; J gene: TRBJ2-3; D gene: TRBD1; V gene: TRBV9; CDR3 DNA: TGTGCCAGCAGCATAACAGGGGGTGAGGGAGATACGCAGTATTTT; CDR3 protein: CASSITGGEGDTQYF
clone size: NA; J gene: TRBJ2-3; D gene: TRBD1; V gene: TRBV7-3; CDR3 DNA: TGTGCCAGCAGCTTCCGGGACAGGGTTTGGACAGATACGCAGTATTTT; CDR3 protein: CASSFRDRVWTDTQYF
clone size: NA; J gene: TRBJ1-3; D gene: NA; V gene: TRBV6-5; CDR3 DNA: TGTGCCAGCAGTTTGAGGGCGGGGGCGGCTGGAAACACCATATATTTT; CDR3 protein: CASSLRAGAAGNTIYF
clone size: NA; J gene: TRBJ1-6; D gene: NA; V gene: TRBV4-1; CDR3 DNA: TGCGCCAGCAGCCAACTCCGGGAAAGGGAGCATTCACCCCTCCACTTT; CDR3 protein: CASSQLREREHSPLHF
clone size: once; J gene: TRBJ2-1; D gene: TRBD2; V gene: TRBV29-1; CDR3 DNA: TGCAGCGTTGTAAGGCCCGTTAGACTAGCGGGAGGTAATGAGCAGTTCTTC; CDR3 protein: CSVVRPVRLAGGNEQFF
clone size: NA; J gene: TRBJ1-5; D gene: NA; V gene: TRBV4-3; CDR3 DNA: TGCGCCAGCAGCCTGGACCTGACAGGTCAGCCCCAGCATTTT; CDR3 protein: CASSLDLTGQPQHF
clone size: NA; J gene: TRBJ1-5; D gene: NA; V gene: TRBV19; CDR3 DNA: TGTGCCAGTAGTATATCGGGGTTTAGCAATCAGCCCCAGCATTTT; CDR3 protein: CASSISGFSNQPQHF
clone size: NA; J gene: TRBJ2-5; D gene: TRBD2; V gene: TRBV6-1; CDR3 DNA: TGTGCCAGCAGCGAACCTCTAGCGGGAGGGCCTCTAGGCCACTTC; CDR3 protein: CASSEPLAGGPLGHF
clone size: NA; J gene: TRBJ2-7; D gene: NA; V gene: TRBV19; CDR3 DNA: TGTGCCAGTAGTTCCGGATACGAGCAGTACTTC; CDR3 protein: CASSSGYEQYF
clone size: NA; J gene: TRBJ1-5; D gene: NA; V gene: TRBV4-1; CDR3 DNA: TGCGCCAGCAGCCAAGACTCAAGCGGGACAAAAAGCAATCAGCCCCAGCATTTT; CDR3 protein: CASSQDSSGTKSNQPQHF
clone size: NA; J gene: TRBJ1-2; D gene: NA; V gene: TRBV19; CDR3 DNA: TGTGCCAGTAGTCCTCCCCAAACCCCCTATGGCTACACCTTC; CDR3 protein: CASSPPQTPYGYTF
clone size: NA; J gene: TRBJ2-7; D gene: TRBD1; V gene: TRBV11-2; CDR3 DNA: TGTGCCAGCAGCTTCGGACAGGGGGATTACGAGCAGTACTTC; CDR3 protein: CASSFGQGDYEQYF
clone size: few; J gene: TRBJ1-4; D gene: NA; V gene: TRBV9; CDR3 DNA: TGTGCCAGCAGCCAAGGCGGGGCAGCTAATGAAAAACTGTTTTTT; CDR3 protein: CASSQGGAANEKLFF
clone size: NA; J gene: TRBJ2-5; D gene: NA; V gene: TRBV5-8; CDR3 DNA: TGTGCCAGCAGGCGGGTCGAGGTAAATCAAGAGACCCAGTACTTC; CDR3 protein: CASRRVEVNQETQYF
clone size: NA; J gene: TRBJ2-2; D gene: NA; V gene: TRBV28; CDR3 DNA: TGTGCCAGCAGCCCCAGGGGATTGGGTACCGGGGAGCTGTTTTTT; CDR3 protein: CASSPRGLGTGELFF
clone size: NA; J gene: TRBJ2-7; D gene: NA; V gene: TRBV10-3; CDR3 DNA: TGTGCCATCAGTCTTTTTCTAGAGGGGAAATTATACGAGCAGTACTTC; CDR3 protein: CAISLFLEGKLYEQYF
clone size: NA; J gene: TRBJ2-2; D gene: TRBD2; V gene: TRBV5-1; CDR3 DNA: TGCGCCAGCAGCTTGGTCAGCGGGGTCGGGGCCGGGGAGCTGTTTTTT; CDR3 protein: CASSLVSGVGAGELFF